This TCR beta chain is drawn from a study of blood T cell repertoires in COVID-19. Overall study context: Researchers got acute and convalescent COVID-19 samples from the United States, Italy and Spain. PBMCs, B-cell-depleted T cells, or T cells were the source of the cDNA or gDNA that made up the material.

Per the original data handling: Estimation of nucleated cell counts was performed using reference gene primer amplification. Data came from immunoSEQ multiplex PCR; TCRdb stores just in-frame clones and leaves some out. The V and J calls and clone size were taken over from that table, and D and trimming were inferred from the DNA. The sample shows under 110,000 clones, approximately 80% of them seen only once. The source is a woman in her fifties or sixties with acute or convalescent COVID-19. Sequencing used peripheral blood.

The CDR3 loop is CASGYWGEDEQYF. DNA of the CDR3: TGTGCCAGCGGCTATTGGGGGGAAGACGAGCAGTACTTC. V usage is TRBV2 and J usage is TRBJ2-7, with D perhaps matching TRBD2 (6 bases). The ends were cut back, 8 bases at V and 5 bases at J, with 16 bases in the middle. CDR1 SNHLY and CDR2 FYNNEI come from the germline V gene. The CDR3 length is 13 residues.